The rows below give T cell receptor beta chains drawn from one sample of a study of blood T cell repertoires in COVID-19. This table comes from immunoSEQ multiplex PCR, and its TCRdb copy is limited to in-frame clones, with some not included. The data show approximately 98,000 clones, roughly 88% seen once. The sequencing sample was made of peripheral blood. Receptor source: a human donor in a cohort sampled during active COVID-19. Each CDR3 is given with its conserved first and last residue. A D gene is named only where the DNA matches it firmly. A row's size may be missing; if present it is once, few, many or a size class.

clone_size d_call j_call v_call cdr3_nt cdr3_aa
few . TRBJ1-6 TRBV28 TGTGCCAGCAGTTTATATAGACAGGATGGAAAGCGATCCCTCCACTTT CASSLYRQDGKRSLHF
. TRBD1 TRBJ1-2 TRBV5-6 TGTGCCAGCAGCCCGGGACAGATCTATGGCTACACCTTC CASSPGQIYGYTF
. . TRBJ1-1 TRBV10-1 TGCGCCAGCAGTGAGTGGAGGAACACTGAAGCTTTCTTT CASSEWRNTEAFF
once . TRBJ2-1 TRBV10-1 TGCGCCAGCAGAGCCGGAGGGCGGGATGAGCAGTTCTTC CASRAGGRDEQFF
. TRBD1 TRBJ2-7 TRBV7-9 TGTGCCAGCAGCCAGCCGCGAGGGGGCCGGGACGAGCAGTACTTC CASSQPRGGRDEQYF
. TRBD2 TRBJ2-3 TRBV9 TGTGCCAGCAGCGTGCGGACTAGCGGGGCGGCTACGCAGTATTTT CASSVRTSGAATQYF
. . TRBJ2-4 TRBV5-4 TGTGCCAGCAGAGCTACAGGGAGGGGGGGGGACATTCAGTACTTC CASRATGRGGDIQYF
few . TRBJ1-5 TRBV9 TGTGCCAGCAGCGAAGCGGGGGGAAGTCCCCAGCATTTT CASSEAGGSPQHF
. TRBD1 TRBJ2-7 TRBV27 TGTGCCAGCAGGCGACCGGGACAGGACGAGCAGTACTTC CASRRPGQDEQYF
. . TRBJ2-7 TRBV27 TGTGCCAGCAGTTCCCACGAATCAAGACAGTCCTACGAGCAGTACTTC CASSSHESRQSYEQYF
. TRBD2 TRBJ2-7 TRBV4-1 TGCGCCAGCAGCCAAGACGGGGGGACCTTCTACGAGCAGTACTTC CASSQDGGTFYEQYF
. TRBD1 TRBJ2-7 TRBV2 TGTGCCAGCAAAACACAGGGGATGACCTACGAGCAGTACTTC CASKTQGMTYEQYF
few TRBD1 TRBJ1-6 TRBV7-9 TGTGCCAGCAGCTCCTCCGGACAGGGGCATAATTCACCCCTCCACTTT CASSSSGQGHNSPLHF
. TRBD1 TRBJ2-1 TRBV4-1 TGCGCCAGCAGCCTTGACAGGGGTAATGAGCAGTTCTTC CASSLDRGNEQFF
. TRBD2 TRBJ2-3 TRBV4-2 TGTGCCAGCAGCCAAGTTACTAGCGGGAGTGTTGGCACAGATACGCAGTATTTT CASSQVTSGSVGTDTQYF
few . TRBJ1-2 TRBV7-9 TGTGCCAGCCGCCCCGGGTGGATAAATGGCTACACCTTC CASRPGWINGYTF